The 20 T cell receptor beta chains presented below share a single source sample, sequenced in a study of T cell repertoires in cytomegalovirus infection. These receptors have no known antigen. Via MiXCR, TCRdb re-called the reads, giving one row per CDR3 protein. This sample yields about 830,000 distinct CDR3 sequences, of which approximately 32% are seen a single time; around 12% belongs to the top ten. The source material was cultured CD8+ T cells from PBMCs, sampled from culture after CMV antigen stimulation. Receptors originate from a human donor in good health (CMV status not recorded). Some clones in this sample may be carry-over from other donors' samples.

The V call is TRBV19, the J call TRBJ2-1; unclear D gene. Trimming pared 0 bases from V and 12 bases from J, leaving 15 bases between. The CDR3 is made up of 14 amino acids. Per germline, CDR1 LNHDA and CDR2 SQIVND (reference sequence). Here the CDR3 reads CASSIDRESLWQFF. The CDR3, as DNA: TGTGCCAGTAGTATAGATCGCGAGTCCCTATGGCAGTTCTTC.

V is TRBV4-1 and J is TRBJ1-5, with a weak D call TRBD1 (6 bases). The CDR3 runs 16 residues. CDR1 is MGHRA and CDR2 is YSYEKL in the germline V gene. V gave up 1 base and J gave up 1 base, with 11 bases separating them. The CDR3 spells CASSQAGGESNQPQHF. The CDR3 DNA reads as TGCGCCAGCAGCCAAGCTGGGGGCGAGAGCAATCAGCCCCAGCATTTT.

V is TRBV20-1 and J is TRBJ1-3; the D is unclear. Germline lookup yields CDR1 DFQATT and CDR2 SNEGSKA (reference sequence). The CDR3 totals 13 residues. V lost 0 bases to trimming and J lost 4 bases, with 7 bases between them. CDR3 nucleotides: TGCAGTGCTAGAGAAATAGAGGGAAACACCATATATTTT. Translating gives CSAREIEGNTIYF.

The chain couples TRBV12-5 to TRBJ1-1; D might be TRBD1 (6 bases). Germline lookup yields CDR1 LGHNT and CDR2 FRNRAP. The CDR3 loop spans 13 amino acids. Trimming took off 4 bases at V and 0 bases at J, with 6 bases between the two ends. The CDR3 DNA reads as TGTGCTAGTGGTTACAGGGTGAACACTGAAGCTTTCTTT. Protein: CASGYRVNTEAFF. The full variable domain, rest sourced from reference TRBV12-5 and TRBJ1-1, is DARVTQTPRHKVTEMGQEVTMRCQPILGHNTVFWYRQTMMQGLELLAYFRNRAPLDDSGMPKDRFSAEMPDATLATLKIQPSEPRDSAVYFCASGYRVNTEAFFGQGTRLTVV.

A note on this clonotype: At one end the junction does not follow the germline gene, possibly because of a read error. This chain connects TRBV7-4 to TRBJ2-6; D gene ambiguous. Germline CDR1 and CDR2: SGHVT and SQSDAQ. The CDR3 contains 12 residues. The CDR3 sequence: CVSPPGANVLTF. The CDR3 DNA sequence: TGTGTCAGCCCACCCGGGGCCAACGTCCTGACTTTC.

CDR3 DNA sequence: TGTGCCAGCAGCCAAGAGCGCACAGGGTATGGCTACACCTTC. Amino acids: CASSQERTGYGYTF. V gene TRBV14 combines with J gene TRBJ1-2; TRBD1 is a possible D gene (6 bases). Germline V gives CDR1 SGHDN, CDR2 FVKESK. The CDR3 spans 14 residues. The V gene lost 0 bases and the J gene lost 5 bases, with 10 bases spanning the gap.

The rearrangement links TRBV19 to TRBJ1-4, with 9 bases that match TRBD1. The length of the CDR3 is 19 residues. Trimming removed 5 bases from V and 6 bases from J; junction bases left unmatched: 19. Germline V lookup: CDR1 LNHDA, CDR2 SQIVND (reference sequence). CDR3 loop: CASSGTGQGVGLSDEKLFF. As DNA, the CDR3 is TGTGCCAGTAGTGGTACGGGACAGGGCGTCGGGCTCTCCGATGAAAAACTGTTTTTT.

The chain joins TRBV19 to TRBJ1-1, with D uncertain. In germline, CDR1 is LNHDA, CDR2 SQIVND (reference sequence). CDR3 length: 14 amino acids. With 3 bases removed from V and 0 bases from J, the gap between germline ends came to 8 bases. CDR3 sequence: CASSIRRMNTEAFF. In DNA, the CDR3 is TGTGCCAGTAGTATCCGAAGAATGAACACTGAAGCTTTCTTT.

This clonotype has a count of ten or more. The gene calls are TRBV6-1 and TRBJ1-1, with D tentatively TRBD1 (6 bases). This CDR3 is 14 amino acids long. Trimming removed 6 bases at V and 2 bases at J, with 13 bases between. Germline assignment: CDR1 MNHNS and CDR2 SASEGT. The CDR3 region is CASRTGTSNTEAFF. Written as DNA, the CDR3 is TGTGCCAGCAGGACCGGGACATCTAACACTGAAGCTTTCTTT.

This clonotype was picked up a small number of times. The V call is TRBV7-6, the J call TRBJ1-1; 7 bases agree with TRBD1. This CDR3 spans 17 amino acids. V was pared by 1 base and J by 3 bases, with 11 bases of the junction left unmatched. Germline values: CDR1 SGHVS, CDR2 FNYEAQ. For the CDR3, the DNA is TGTGCCAGCAGCTTAGAGGCGGGGGGCAGGGGGGACACTGAAGCTTTCTTT. Translated, it gives CASSLEAGGRGDTEAFF.

V gene TRBV7-6 combines with J gene TRBJ2-5; 9 bases agree with TRBD1. The CDR3 totals 15 residues. With V trimmed by 6 bases and J by 3 bases, 8 bases remained unmatched. In germline, CDR1 is SGHVS, CDR2 FNYEAQ. DNA of the CDR3: TGTGCCAGCAGGGACTACAGGGGGCCCGAAGAGACCCAGTACTTC. This encodes CASRDYRGPEETQYF.

CDR3 coding DNA: TGTGCCAGCAGTGGGTTTAGGCATGAGCAGTTCTTC. Translated: CASSGFRHEQFF. V gene TRBV2 combines with J gene TRBJ2-1, with D uncertain. CDR1 and CDR2 from the germline V gene are SNHLY and FYNNEI. Trimming took off 4 bases at V and 8 bases at J, with 9 bases between the two ends. The CDR3 runs to 12 residues.

The chain carries TRBV27 and TRBJ1-6, with TRBD1 identical over 10 bases. Per the germline V gene, CDR1 is MNHEY and CDR2 is SMNVEV (reference sequence). J lost 4 bases, V lost 10 bases, and 4 bases had no gene match. CDR3 size: 14 residues. CDR3 DNA sequence: TGTGCCACGAGGACAGGGGGTTATAATTCACCCCTCCACTTT. This encodes CATRTGGYNSPLHF.

V is TRBV6-5 and J is TRBJ2-1, with D possibly matching TRBD1 (6 bases). Germline V lookup: CDR1 MNHEY, CDR2 SVGAGI. This CDR3 is built from 14 residues. V was clipped by 4 bases and J by 7 bases, with 14 bases between them. Here the CDR3 reads CASSWGQGENEQFF. The DNA of the CDR3 is TGTGCCAGCAGTTGGGGGCAGGGTGAAAATGAGCAGTTCTTC.

This clonotype was seen a few times. This chain links TRBV4-2 with TRBJ2-3; 9 bases agree with TRBD2. V was clipped by 4 bases and J by 2 bases; unmatched bases: 13. Germline-derived CDR1 and CDR2 are LGHNA and YNFKEQ. The CDR3 extends over 18 amino acids. CDR3 sequence: CASSLTPSGGPSTDTQYF. The CDR3 bases are TGTGCCAGCAGCCTGACACCGAGCGGGGGGCCCTCCACAGATACGCAGTATTTT.

The table lists this clonotype with many counts. This CDR3 fails to terminate in the conserved phenylalanine or tryptophan, so it likely reflects a read error. The DNA is left out, because the CDR3 cannot be placed on it with certainty; the CDR3 is given as TCRdb lists it. The chain links TRBV7-6 to TRBJ2-3; the table calls TRBD1, which could not be checked here. In germline, CDR1 is SGHVS, CDR2 FNYEAQ. The CDR3 sequence runs 10 residues, both termini included. The CDR3 is CASSFPPRDG.

This clonotype appeared a few times. V and J are TRBV5-6 and TRBJ2-3; no clear D gene. The CDR3 sequence is 16 residues long. V lost 1 base, J lost 0 bases, and 12 bases lay in between. The V gene's germline CDR1 is SGHDT and CDR2 YYEEEE. The CDR3 nucleotides are TGTGCCAGCAGCTTGATGGTCATCGTGAGCACAGATACGCAGTATTTT. Amino acids: CASSLMVIVSTDTQYF.

J is TRBJ2-3 and V is TRBV7-9; 9 bases agree with TRBD1. The germline gives CDR1 SEHNR, CDR2 FQNEAQ (reference sequence). The CDR3 length is 15 residues. J gave up 3 bases and V 8 bases, and 9 bases lay outside the gene matches. The CDR3: CASGGTGRATDTQYF. The CDR3 DNA sequence: TGTGCCAGCGGCGGGACAGGGCGAGCGACAGATACGCAGTATTTT.

This clonotype has at least ten counts. This chain joins TRBV7-3 and TRBJ2-1; perhaps TRBD1 as D (6 bases). Germline V CDR1 and CDR2: SGHTA, FQGTGA. The germline V and J ends were trimmed by 5 bases and 8 bases, with 7 bases remaining between them. The CDR3 runs 11 residues. For the CDR3, the DNA is TGTGCCAGCAGCGCAGGGGATGAGCAGTTCTTC. Translating gives CASSAGDEQFF.

V and J are TRBV6-2 or TRBV6-3 and TRBJ1-2, with D hard to call. This CDR3 comprises 13 residues. Per the germline V gene, CDR1 is MNHEY and CDR2 is SVGEGT. Trimming pared 6 bases from V and 4 bases from J, leaving 12 bases between. The CDR3 DNA is TGTGCCAGCAGCACCTTCAGTGTCTATGGCTACACCTTC. It specifies CASSTFSVYGYTF.